The next 9 T cell receptor beta chains were all read from a single sample in a study of blood T cell repertoires in COVID-19. Sequencing used immunoSEQ multiplex PCR; TCRdb keeps in-frame clones, though not all of them. The sample gives approximately 96,000 clones, around nine tenths of which show up once; around 1.6% is in the top ten. Sequencing was performed on peripheral blood. Every receptor here comes from a man aged 55 to 69 with acute or convalescent COVID-19.

V is TRBV11-2 and J is TRBJ1-4; D remains ambiguous. The germline CDR1 and CDR2 sequences are SGHAT and FQNNGV. The V end lost 4 bases, the J end lost 8 bases, and 14 bases lay between the germline ends. The CDR3 runs 14 residues. Here the CDR3 DNA reads TGTGCCAGCAGCTCGATTGGAGGAGGAGAAAAACTGTTTTTT. Its protein is CASSSIGGGEKLFF.

V and J are TRBV6-6 and TRBJ2-7, with TRBD2 identical over 10 bases. Germline CDR1 MNHNY, CDR2 SVGAGI (reference sequence). With V trimmed by 2 bases and J by 4 bases, 5 bases remained unmatched. The CDR3 runs 15 residues. The CDR3 nucleotides are TGTGCCAGCAGTTACACTCTAGCGGGAGAGTACGAGCAGTACTTC. It encodes CASSYTLAGEYEQYF.

V and J are TRBV7-6 and TRBJ2-3; 12 positions agree with TRBD2. The CDR3 is 17 residues long. Looked up from germline, CDR1 is SGHVS and CDR2 is FNYEAQ. V was pared by 4 bases and J by 2 bases, with 7 bases of the junction left unmatched. The CDR3 DNA follows: TGTGCCAGCAGCTCCTCGCTAGCGGGAGGGGCCACAGATACGCAGTATTTT. Translated, it gives CASSSSLAGGATDTQYF.

The V and J genes are TRBV10-1 and TRBJ2-3, with 11 bases lining up with TRBD2. CDR1 and CDR2 (germline): WNHNN, SYGVQD (reference sequence). This CDR3 contains 13 residues. The ends lost 8 bases at V and 10 bases at J; junction bases unmatched: 8. CDR3 DNA: TGCGCCAGCGGCCCTTCGACTAGCGGGGCGCAGTATTTT. Encoded protein: CASGPSTSGAQYF.

The chain joins TRBV25-1 to TRBJ2-5; TRBD1 matches 10 bases. The junction had 9 bases not matched to a gene; V was cut back by 3 bases and J by 5 bases. CDR3 size: 16 residues. The germline V gene has CDR1 MGHDK and CDR2 SYGVNS. The CDR3 bases are TGTGCCAGCAGTGATTGGGGACAGGGGTTTCGGGAGACCCAGTACTTC. Residues: CASSDWGQGFRETQYF.

The gene calls are TRBV7-3 and TRBJ2-4; 8 positions match TRBD1. The V segment lost 1 base and the J segment 6 bases; nucleotides outside the gene matches: 8. The V gene's germline CDR1 is SGHTA and CDR2 FQGTGA. This CDR3 spans 16 amino acids. The CDR3 DNA is TGTGCCAGCAGCTTAAAACCCCCTACAGGGGGAAACATTCAGTACTTC. It translates to CASSLKPPTGGNIQYF.

The genes are TRBV7-9 and TRBJ2-5, with D possibly being TRBD1 (6 bases). This CDR3 is built from 15 residues. The germline V and J ends were trimmed by 2 bases and 9 bases, with 19 bases remaining between them. Germline-derived CDR1 and CDR2 are SEHNR and FQNEAQ (reference sequence). The CDR3 here is CASSLYGQSTWAQYF. The CDR3 DNA is TGTGCCAGCAGCTTATACGGACAGTCCACTTGGGCCCAGTACTTC.

The J gene is TRBJ1-1, the V gene TRBV28; D is unresolved. Germline values: CDR1 MDHEN, CDR2 SYDVKM. The CDR3 runs to 17 residues. The V gene lost 5 bases and the J gene lost 2 bases, with 21 bases spanning the gap. CDR3 in amino acids: CASSLPPRARRNTEAFF. The CDR3 DNA is TGTGCCAGCAGTCTCCCTCCGCGAGCACGAAGAAACACTGAAGCTTTCTTT.

The chain carries TRBV19 and TRBJ1-5, with 7 bases lining up with TRBD1. V lost 8 bases, J lost 1 base, and 17 bases stayed unmatched. CDR1 and CDR2 from the germline V gene are LNHDA and SQIVND (reference sequence). This CDR3 is built from 18 residues. This CDR3 is CASDGGGGSVGSNQPQHF. As DNA, the CDR3 is TGTGCCAGTGACGGTGGAGGGGGCTCTGTGGGAAGCAATCAGCCCCAGCATTTT.